The 25 T cell receptor beta chains below all came from one sample that was sequenced in a study of OX40 agonist ivuxolimab in advanced cancers. The repertoire was sequenced with immunoSEQ multiplex PCR; TCRdb's copy has only in-frame clones and lacks some. The table records around 64,000 clones, over 80% of them present only once. Here the sequenced sample was CD4+ or CD8+ T cells sorted from blood, taken in a trial of the OX40 agonist ivuxolimab. All receptors derive from an adult with an advanced solid tumor such as melanoma, head and neck, liver or kidney cancer.

The J gene is TRBJ1-2, the V gene TRBV4-1; D gene ambiguous. The CDR3 has 15 amino acids. Per germline, CDR1 MGHRA and CDR2 YSYEKL. V gave up 1 base and J gave up 4 bases, with 13 bases separating them. The DNA for the CDR3 is TGCGCCAGCAGCCAAGTTGAAACGGACGTCTATGGCTACACCTTC. It codes for CASSQVETDVYGYTF.

This rearrangement joins TRBV9 to TRBJ2-3; D remains ambiguous. Per germline, CDR1 SGDLS and CDR2 YYNGEE. Between the trimmed V and J ends, which lost 0 bases and 1 base, there was a span of 9 bases. The CDR3 contains 15 residues. DNA of the CDR3: TGTGCCAGCAGCGTAGCGTCTAGGGGCACAGATACGCAGTATTTT. Its translation: CASSVASRGTDTQYF.

The V call is TRBV28, the J call TRBJ1-2, with TRBD1 matching over 7 bases. The CDR3 has 14 amino acids. Germline V gene data show CDR1 as MDHEN and CDR2 as SYDVKM. V shed 5 bases, J shed 4 bases, and the junction held 7 bases outside the gene matches. The chain's CDR3 is CASSTTGDPYGYTF. The CDR3, as DNA: TGTGCCAGCAGTACTACAGGGGACCCCTATGGCTACACCTTC.

The chain links TRBV2 to TRBJ2-1; 8 bases match TRBD2. Germline CDR1 is SNHLY and CDR2 is FYNNEI. Unmatched junction bases numbered 11, after V lost 7 bases and J lost 6 bases. The CDR3 runs to 15 residues. CDR3 coding DNA: TGTGCCAGCACACTCGGCCAGCGGGAGCCCAATGAGCAGTTCTTC. Translation: CASTLGQREPNEQFF.

V gene TRBV27 combines with J gene TRBJ2-7; unclear D gene. Germline V lookup: CDR1 MNHEY, CDR2 SMNVEV (reference sequence). CDR3 size: 14 residues. V lost 7 bases, J lost 4 bases, and 17 bases lay in between. Here the CDR3 DNA reads TGTGCCAGCACTCCTCCCAGCAGGAGTTACGAGCAGTACTTC. This sequence encodes CASTPPSRSYEQYF.

V and J are TRBV9 and TRBJ2-1, with 7 positions matching TRBD1. This CDR3 has 15 amino acids. With 0 bases clipped from V and 7 bases from J, the junction kept 7 bases outside the gene matches. CDR1 and CDR2 (germline): SGDLS, YYNGEE. As DNA, the CDR3 is TGTGCCAGCAGCGTAGCACCAGGGGGAAGGAATGAGCAGTTCTTC. Translation gives CASSVAPGGRNEQFF.

This clone was recorded only once. This chain connects TRBV18 to TRBJ1-2; no definite D call. Germline V gene sequence: CDR1 KGHSH, CDR2 LQKENI. V was pared by 2 bases and J by 8 bases, with 21 bases between. This CDR3 has 16 residues. The CDR3 region is CASSPGIGPFFEGYTF. CDR3 sequence (DNA): TGTGCCAGCTCACCAGGGATAGGGCCCTTTTTTGAAGGCTACACCTTC.

Only a few counts were recorded for this clone. The chain couples TRBV18 to TRBJ2-1; the match to TRBD2 covers 14 bases. CDR1 is KGHSH, CDR2 LQKENI, per germline. With 5 bases clipped from V and 8 bases from J, the junction kept 11 bases outside the gene matches. The CDR3 extends over 17 amino acids. The CDR3 sequence: CASSSMRLAGGVYEQFF. The DNA of the CDR3 is TGTGCCAGCTCATCTATGAGACTAGCGGGAGGGGTTTATGAGCAGTTCTTC.

This clone appeared once. The chain is built from TRBV5-6 and TRBJ2-2, with D perhaps TRBD1 (6 bases). The V end was cut by 5 bases, the J end by 1 base, with 12 bases between. The CDR3 runs to 15 residues. The V gene's germline CDR1 is SGHDT and CDR2 YYEEEE. CDR3 in amino acids: CASRFRGENTGELFF. CDR3 DNA sequence: TGTGCCAGCAGGTTCAGGGGAGAGAACACCGGGGAGCTGTTTTTT.

The genes are TRBV13 and TRBJ2-3; 8 positions agree with TRBD1. The CDR3 has 14 residues. Germline values: CDR1 PRHDT, CDR2 FYEKMQ (reference sequence). J gave up 1 base and V 7 bases, and 4 bases lay outside the gene matches. This CDR3 reads CASNPGGGTDTQYF. The CDR3, as DNA: TGTGCCAGCAACCCAGGGGGCGGCACAGATACGCAGTATTTT.

The V gene is TRBV5-5, the J gene TRBJ2-3; 8 positions match TRBD2. CDR1 SGHKS and CDR2 YYEKEE come from the germline V gene (reference sequence). The CDR3 loop spans 16 amino acids. Germline trimming cut 3 bases from V and 3 bases from J; bases unmatched to any gene: 9. This chain's CDR3 is CASSWTRQRGTDTQYF. CDR3 sequence (DNA): TGTGCCAGCAGCTGGACCCGGCAGCGGGGGACAGATACGCAGTATTTT.

The V gene is TRBV7-8, the J gene TRBJ1-3; 7 bases line up with TRBD1. CDR3 size: 16 residues. Unmatched junction bases numbered 7, after V lost 5 bases and J lost 0 bases. CDR1 and CDR2 (germline): SGHVS, FQNEAQ. DNA for the CDR3: TGTGCCAGCAGCCAGGGACAGTCTTTCTCTGGAAACACCATATATTTT. Amino acids: CASSQGQSFSGNTIYF.

The chain employs TRBV5-1 and TRBJ2-5; D is unclear. The CDR3 contains 12 residues. The germline CDR1 and CDR2 sequences are SGHRS and YFSETQ. V was trimmed by 4 bases and J by 2 bases, leaving 6 bases between them. The CDR3 loop reads CASSPGQETQYF. The DNA for the CDR3 is TGCGCCAGCAGCCCCGGACAAGAGACCCAGTACTTC.

This chain joins TRBV27 and TRBJ1-3, with 7 bases lining up with TRBD1. The CDR3 covers 16 residues. Germline-derived CDR1 and CDR2 are MNHEY and SMNVEV (reference sequence). Unmatched junction bases numbered 7, after V lost 5 bases and J lost 0 bases. CDR3 DNA: TGTGCCAGCAGTCGGGACAGAAGAGTCTCTGGAAACACCATATATTTT. Protein: CASSRDRRVSGNTIYF.

In its sample, this clone was seen once. The J gene is TRBJ2-3, the V gene TRBV10-3, with no clear D. With 4 bases removed from V and 0 bases from J, the gap between germline ends came to 11 bases. CDR1 and CDR2 from the germline V gene are ENHRY and SYGVKD. CDR3 length: 15 residues. In nucleotides, the CDR3 is TGTGCCATCAGTGGTGGCCCAACTAGCACAGATACGCAGTATTTT. It codes for CAISGGPTSTDTQYF.

The chain joins TRBV29-1 to TRBJ1-1; TRBD1 matches 8 bases. The CDR3 is made up of 15 amino acids. From germline, CDR1 is SQVTM and CDR2 ANQGSEA. Trimming at V came to 4 bases and at J to 0 bases, leaving 7 bases not matched to a gene. The CDR3 DNA sequence: TGCAGCGTTGGACAGGGGTGGGGGATGAACACTGAAGCTTTCTTT. It yields the protein CSVGQGWGMNTEAFF.

This sequence joins TRBV19 and TRBJ1-2; D gene ambiguous. The V end lost 7 bases, the J end lost 6 bases, and 18 bases lay between the germline ends. The germline V gene has CDR1 LNHDA and CDR2 SQIVND (reference sequence). This CDR3 contains 14 residues. The CDR3 here is CASIPWGLEDGYTF. CDR3 DNA sequence: TGTGCCAGTATCCCGTGGGGTCTAGAGGATGGCTACACCTTC.

This sequence joins TRBV5-6 and TRBJ2-7; D unresolved. Trimming took 1 base from V and 5 from J, leaving 19 bases between them. The CDR3 length is 16 residues. Germline CDR1 reads SGHDT; CDR2 reads YYEEEE. The CDR3 sequence: CASSLQGFRRSDEQYF. CDR3 bases: TGTGCCAGCAGCTTGCAAGGGTTTCGCCGATCAGACGAGCAGTACTTC. The full variable domain, rest sourced from reference TRBV5-6 and TRBJ2-7, is DAGVTQSPTHLIKTRGQQVTLRCSPKSGHDTVSWYQQALGQGPQFIFQYYEEEERQRGNFPDRFSGHQFPNYSSELNVNALLLGDSALYLCASSLQGFRRSDEQYFGPGTRLTVT.

Here the CDR3 reads CASSLVHNTGELFF. The CDR3 coding sequence is TGTGCCAGCAGCTTAGTACACAACACCGGGGAGCTGTTTTTT. V gene TRBV11-2 combines with J gene TRBJ2-2; no clear D. In germline, CDR1 is SGHAT, CDR2 FQNNGV. The ends were cut back, 1 base at V and 2 bases at J, with 5 bases in the middle. This CDR3 contains 14 residues.

This clone was observed once. This chain uses TRBV18 with TRBJ2-2; 8 bases line up with TRBD2. The CDR3 totals 16 residues. The V gene end was trimmed by 4 bases and the J gene end by 0 bases; junction bases not matched to a gene: 4. Germline V gene lookup returns CDR1 KGHSH and CDR2 LQKENI. The CDR3 DNA sequence: TGTGCCAGCTCACTTACTAGCGGAGCGAACACCGGGGAGCTGTTTTTT. This encodes CASSLTSGANTGELFF.

The chain couples TRBV5-1 to TRBJ1-1; 11 bases map to TRBD1. Germline lookup yields CDR1 SGHRS and CDR2 YFSETQ. The CDR3 consists of 14 residues. With V trimmed by 4 bases and J by 5 bases, 4 bases remained unmatched. The CDR3 is CASSMWDRGTEAFF. CDR3 nucleotide sequence: TGCGCCAGCAGCATGTGGGACAGGGGGACTGAAGCTTTCTTT.

The chain is built from TRBV6-1 and TRBJ1-5; no reliable D call. Germline V gene lookup returns CDR1 MNHNS and CDR2 SASEGT. The V end was cut by 0 bases, the J end by 3 bases, with 3 bases between. This CDR3 has 13 residues. The CDR3 loop is CASSEANNQPQHF. DNA for the CDR3: TGTGCCAGCAGTGAAGCTAACAATCAGCCCCAGCATTTT.

The rearrangement joins TRBV9 to TRBJ1-6; unclear D gene. V lost 2 bases and J 1 base, leaving 7 bases between the germline ends. This CDR3 region has 15 residues. In germline, CDR1 is SGDLS, CDR2 YYNGEE. The DNA of the CDR3 is TGTGCCAGCAGCGTCCGGGCGTCCTATAATTCACCCCTCCACTTT. Translating it yields CASSVRASYNSPLHF. The variable domain in full, with the rest retrieved from reference TRBV9 and TRBJ1-6, is DSGVTQTPKHLITATGQRVTLRCSPRSGDLSVYWYQQSLDQGLQFLIQYYNGEERAKGNILERFSAQQFPDLHSELNLSSLELGDSALYFCASSVRASYNSPLHFGNGTRLTVT.

V gene TRBV5-1 combines with J gene TRBJ2-3, with D possibly TRBD1 on 5 matching bases. Deletions cut 7 bases from V and 6 bases from J, with 15 bases between. The CDR3 totals 13 residues. Per germline, CDR1 SGHRS and CDR2 YFSETQ. The CDR3 DNA follows: TGCGCCAGCCGTGTGGGGCAGGAGGATACGCAGTATTTT. This codes for CASRVGQEDTQYF.

The rearrangement links TRBV10-2 to TRBJ2-7, with D unclear. This CDR3 has 15 amino acids. Trimming shortened V by 0 bases and J by 0 bases, and 9 bases separated the two germline ends. CDR1 and CDR2 from the germline V gene are WSHSY and SAAADI. In DNA form, the CDR3 reads TGCGCCAGCAGTGAGTCAGGTTCAGCCTCCTACGAGCAGTACTTC. Residues: CASSESGSASYEQYF.